This is a list of T cell receptor beta chains from one sample in a study of technical replicates of blood from a handful of donors. Using immunoSEQ multiplex PCR, the repertoire was profiled, and TCRdb retains in-frame clones only, with some absent. There are 55,000 to 75,000 clones in the sample; about 86% occur only once, and 4% to 5.5% lies in the top ten. Sequenced input: PBMCs. The receptor source for this set is a human donor in good health. Some clones in this sample may be carry-over from other donors' samples. Both conserved end residues are part of each CDR3. The order of the fields is J gene, D gene, V gene, clone size, CDR3 DNA, CDR3 protein. A D gene is named only where the DNA matches it firmly. Where a row states a size, it is once, few, many or the class of an expanded clone; other rows omit it.

TRBJ1-3	TRBD1	TRBV4-2	.	TGTGCCAGCAGCCAGGAGAGGGGGCGGGGCGGTGGAAACACCATATATTTT	CASSQERGRGGGNTIYF
TRBJ2-7	TRBD2	TRBV28	.	TGTGCCAGCAGTTTTGTCGGTAGCGGGAGGTATAGAGAGCAGTACTTC	CASSFVGSGRYREQYF
TRBJ1-2	TRBD1	TRBV4-2	.	TGTGCCAGCAGCCAAACAGGGGGTGACTATGGCTACACCTTC	CASSQTGGDYGYTF
TRBJ2-7	TRBD2	TRBV5-1	once	TGCGCCAGCAGCTTGGGGGGACTAGCTCACTACGAGCAGTACTTC	CASSLGGLAHYEQYF
TRBJ2-3	TRBD2	TRBV5-1	once	TGCGCCAGCAGCCTTACTAGCGGGGGGGCCGGTACAGATACGCAGTATTTT	CASSLTSGGAGTDTQYF
TRBJ2-1	TRBD2	TRBV4-3	.	TGCGCCAGCAGCCGAACTAGCGGGGGGCTGAATGAGCAGTTCTTC	CASSRTSGGLNEQFF
TRBJ1-1	TRBD1	TRBV7-6	.	TGTGCCAGCAGCCCCTTATCGGCAGGGGGTACTGAAGCTTTCTTT	CASSPLSAGGTEAFF
TRBJ1-2	TRBD1	TRBV9	.	TGTGCCAGCAGCGCCAGACAGGGTGGTGGCTACACCTTC	CASSARQGGGYTF
TRBJ2-5	TRBD2	TRBV7-2	.	TGTGCCAGCAGCTTCACTAGCGGACCGCAAGAGACCCAGTACTTC	CASSFTSGPQETQYF
TRBJ2-3	TRBD1	TRBV7-2	.	TGTGCCAGCAGCTTCGGCAGGGGGACAGATACGCAGTATTTT	CASSFGRGTDTQYF
TRBJ1-3	.	TRBV2	.	TGTGCCAGCAGTATCGACAGTAGCTCTGGAAACACCATATATTTT	CASSIDSSSGNTIYF
TRBJ2-2	.	TRBV7-8	.	TGTGCCAGCAGCTTAAAGGCAGGGCAGGCCGGGGAGCTGTTTTTT	CASSLKAGQAGELFF
TRBJ2-3	.	TRBV5-6	.	TGTGCCAGCAGCCGGAGGGCTATGTCAGTGGATACGCAGTATTTT	CASSRRAMSVDTQYF
TRBJ2-7	.	TRBV27	.	TGTGCCAGCAGTCGGGACACCTCCTACGAGCAGTACTTC	CASSRDTSYEQYF
TRBJ2-7	.	TRBV21-1	.	TGTGCCAGCAGCAGGAAGGGGCCCAGGGGCCGCCTATACTCCTACGAGCAGTACTTC	CASSRKGPRGRLYSYEQYF
TRBJ2-3	TRBD2	TRBV5-5	.	TGTGCCAGCAGCACCCAAATAGCGGGGGCCAGCACAGATACGCAGTATTTT	CASSTQIAGASTDTQYF
TRBJ2-2	TRBD2	TRBV7-2	.	TGTGCCAGCAGCTTAGGCCTCGGGGGGGCTGGCACCGGGGAGCTGTTTTTT	CASSLGLGGAGTGELFF
TRBJ1-5	.	TRBV4-2	.	TGTGCCAGCAGCCAAGCGTCAGGGAATCAGCCCCAGCATTTT	CASSQASGNQPQHF
TRBJ2-2	TRBD2	TRBV27	.	TGTGCCAGCAGATTAGCGGGAGGGTGGGCCGGGGAGCTGTTTTTT	CASRLAGGWAGELFF
TRBJ1-6	.	TRBV7-8	.	TGTGCCAGCAGCTTAGCGCGGGATTCACCCCTCCACTTT	CASSLARDSPLHF
TRBJ2-2	.	TRBV19	.	TGTGCCAGCGCGGACAGTCCGGCGAACACCGGGGAGCTGTTTTTT	CASADSPANTGELFF
TRBJ1-6	TRBD1	TRBV30	.	TGTGCCTGGAGTGAGACGACAGGGTCAGGCTCACCCCTCCACTTT	CAWSETTGSGSPLHF
TRBJ1-2	TRBD1	TRBV4-3	.	TGCGCCAGCAGCCAAGGGGGTGACAGGGTGAACTATGGCTACACCTTC	CASSQGGDRVNYGYTF
TRBJ2-7	TRBD1	TRBV11-3	.	TGTGCCAGCAGCCTGGACAGGAACGAGCAGTACTTC	CASSLDRNEQYF
TRBJ2-1	.	TRBV7-6	.	TGTGCCAGCAGATTATCTAACTCCGTCTCCTACAATGAGCAGTTCTTC	CASRLSNSVSYNEQFF
TRBJ1-2	.	TRBV29-1	once	TGCAGCGTTGAAGGGGAGAAGCTCTATGGCTACACCTTC	CSVEGEKLYGYTF
TRBJ2-3	TRBD1	TRBV6-5	.	TGTGCCAGCAGCAGACAGGGGGGTCTCCCAGATACGCAGTATTTT	CASSRQGGLPDTQYF
TRBJ2-7	TRBD1	TRBV6-5	.	TGTGCCAGCAGTTACTCGAGGACAGGGGGCTACGAGCAGTACTTC	CASSYSRTGGYEQYF
TRBJ2-1	.	TRBV4-3	.	TGCGCCAGCAGCCAAGGGAAGGGACTCCGCTCCTACAATGAGCAGTTCTTC	CASSQGKGLRSYNEQFF
TRBJ2-1	.	TRBV27	.	TGTGCCAGCAGCTTCGTCGCCGGAGCCAGTGAGCAGTTCTTC	CASSFVAGASEQFF
TRBJ2-3	TRBD1	TRBV29-1	.	TGCAGCGTTGTACGACAGGGGGGGGGCACAAATACGCAGTATTTT	CSVVRQGGGTNTQYF
TRBJ2-3	TRBD2	TRBV9	.	TGTGCCAGCAGCTTACTGGGACTAGCTAGCACAGATACGCAGTATTTT	CASSLLGLASTDTQYF
TRBJ1-2	TRBD1	TRBV30	.	TGTGCCTGGAGCCCAGACAGGGTATATGGCTACACCTTC	CAWSPDRVYGYTF
TRBJ1-4	.	TRBV11-1	.	TGTGCCAGCAGCCTAGGACAGTCAACTAATGAAAAACTGTTTTTT	CASSLGQSTNEKLFF
TRBJ1-1	.	TRBV6-1	.	TGTGCCAGCAGCGACCGGGGGAACACTGAAGCTTTCTTT	CASSDRGNTEAFF
TRBJ2-1	TRBD2	TRBV6-5	.	TGTGCCAGCCCCCCTCGGGAAGCGGGAGAGCAGTTCTTC	CASPPREAGEQFF
TRBJ2-1	.	TRBV5-1	.	TGCGCCAGCAGCTTGCCTAGCGTCACCTACAATGAGCAGTTCTTC	CASSLPSVTYNEQFF
TRBJ2-7	TRBD2	TRBV4-3	.	TGCGCCAGCAGCCAAGCGACTAGCCCCAAAGGTTACGAGCAGTACTTC	CASSQATSPKGYEQYF
TRBJ2-1	TRBD2	TRBV7-3	.	TGTGCCAGCAGCCCATTAGCGGGAGGGTCTTACAATGAGCAGTTCTTC	CASSPLAGGSYNEQFF
TRBJ1-4	TRBD1	TRBV12-5	.	TGTGCTAGTGGTGCCGACAGGGGACGTAATGAAAAACTGTTTTTT	CASGADRGRNEKLFF
TRBJ2-6	TRBD2	TRBV25-1	.	TGTGCCAGCAGTGCATGGACTAGCGGGAGATCCGGGGCCAACGTCCTGACTTTC	CASSAWTSGRSGANVLTF
TRBJ1-6	TRBD1	TRBV7-2	.	TGTGCCAGCCGACGGGACAGCTATAATTCACCCCTCCACTTT	CASRRDSYNSPLHF
TRBJ2-5	.	TRBV11-1	.	TGTGCCAGCAGCACCGTGCCGGGGACCCAGTACTTC	CASSTVPGTQYF
TRBJ2-7	.	TRBV7-2	.	TGTGCCAGCAGCTCATCAGGGGGGTACGAGCAGTACTTC	CASSSSGGYEQYF
TRBJ2-1	TRBD2	TRBV7-9	.	TGTGCCAGCAGCTTGGGCCGAATTAGCGGGAGAGGGGAAAATGAGCAGTTCTTC	CASSLGRISGRGENEQFF
TRBJ2-1	TRBD2	TRBV9	once	TGTGCCAGCAGCGTAGGGGCGGGAGTAGCCTACAATGAGCAGTTCTTC	CASSVGAGVAYNEQFF